The clone carrying this T cell receptor (beta chain) showed up just a few times. The target antigen is unknown. Germline trimming cut 0 bases from V and 4 bases from J; bases unmatched to any gene: 14. The CDR3 sequence is 18 residues long. The germline V gene encodes CDR1 MNHEY and CDR2 SVGAGI. This sample is part of a study of response to subunit inactivated influenza vaccine. Study observations and caveats: Only a handful of new T cells, the authors suggested, are recruited with each seasonal influenza vaccination.

From the RT-PCR reads, TCRdb called clonotypes with MiXCR, one entry per CDR3 protein. Found here are roughly 460,000 distinct CDR3 sequences, 9.5% to 12% of them singletons; the top ten hold about an eighth. Sample: PBMCs from blood, taken roughly 46 days after vaccination. The chain recombines TRBV6-5 with TRBJ2-7; 8 bases fit TRBD2. This TCR was sampled from a middle-aged man who received an inactivated influenza vaccine. Here the CDR3 reads CASSYSLIAGPNRYEQYF. DNA for the CDR3: TGTGCCAGCAGTTACTCGCTCATAGCGGGACCCAACCGATACGAGCAGTACTTC.